Listed below are T cell receptor beta chains from one sample, sequenced in a study of T cell responses to AZD1222 COVID-19 vaccine. Method: immunoSEQ multiplex PCR; TCRdb's copy keeps in-frame clones and lacks some. Of 150,000 to 200,000 clones in the sample, about 92% were seen once. The sample was peripheral blood, taken 28 days after the second dose of the MenACWY control vaccine. The receptor source for this set is an adult who received the MenACWY meningococcal vaccine as a control. Both conserved end residues are part of each CDR3. The D gene is left open where the match is weak. Only some rows state a clone size, as once, few, many or a class for expanded clones.

TRBJ2-7 | TRBV30 | - | - | CAWKKSNEQYF | TGTGCCTGGAAGAAGTCGAACGAGCAGTACTTC
TRBJ1-3 | TRBV19 | - | - | CASSIARASGNTIYF | TGTGCCAGTAGTATTGCTAGGGCATCTGGAAACACCATATATTTT
TRBJ2-7 | TRBV7-6 | - | - | CASSLGSSVGGGYEQYF | TGTGCCAGCAGCTTAGGGAGCTCGGTAGGGGGGGGCTACGAGCAGTACTTC
TRBJ1-1 | TRBV30 | - | - | CAWRRIGIGVDTEAFF | TGTGCCTGGAGAAGGATCGGGATTGGGGTAGACACTGAAGCTTTCTTT
TRBJ1-1 | TRBV11-3 | - | - | CASSSTLGGTEAFF | -
TRBJ1-5 | TRBV28 | - | - | CATKLQGPGNQPQHF | TGTGCCACCAAACTGCAGGGGCCGGGCAATCAGCCCCAGCATTTT
TRBJ2-3 | TRBV3-1/TRBV3-2 | - | - | CASSQDPVEDTQYF | TGTGCCAGCAGCCAAGATCCAGTTGAAGATACGCAGTATTTT
TRBJ1-3 | TRBV4-2 | TRBD1 | - | CASSQDGTGGNTIYF | TGTGCCAGCAGCCAAGATGGGACAGGGGGAAACACCATATATTTT
TRBJ1-1 | TRBV28 | - | - | CASRTLGGGTEAFF | TGTGCCAGCAGGACTCTGGGGGGGGGCACTGAAGCTTTCTTT
TRBJ2-2 | TRBV25-1 | - | - | CASSELDGYTGELFF | TGTGCCAGCAGTGAATTAGACGGCTACACCGGGGAGCTGTTTTTT
TRBJ2-7 | TRBV6-5 | - | - | CASSRDTAYEQYF | TGTGCCAGCAGTCGGGACACCGCCTACGAGCAGTACTTC
TRBJ1-2 | TRBV2 | - | - | CASHSGDGYTF | TGTGCCAGCCATTCGGGGGATGGCTACACCTTC
TRBJ2-1 | TRBV6-2/TRBV6-3 | - | - | CASSYFSEQFF | TGTGCCAGCAGTTATTTTTCCGAGCAGTTCTTC
TRBJ2-1 | TRBV7-2 | TRBD2 | - | CASSLLAGGPNEQFF | TGTGCCAGCAGCTTACTCGCGGGAGGGCCGAATGAGCAGTTCTTC
TRBJ2-3 | TRBV24-1 | TRBD2 | - | CATSGTSGTRTDTQYF | TGTGCCACCAGTGGGACTAGCGGGACCCGCACAGATACGCAGTATTTT
TRBJ2-2 | TRBV7-9 | TRBD1 | - | CASSLATGTGNTGELFF | TGTGCCAGCAGCTTAGCCACCGGGACAGGCAACACCGGGGAGCTGTTTTTT
TRBJ1-6 | TRBV5-1 | - | - | CASSFGDGSPLHF | TGCGCCAGCAGCTTCGGGGATGGGTCACCCCTCCACTTT
TRBJ2-7 | TRBV4-2 | TRBD2 | - | CASSRGAGGLAGGDEQYF | TGTGCCAGCAGCCGAGGGGCCGGGGGACTAGCGGGAGGGGACGAGCAGTACTTC
TRBJ1-1 | TRBV14 | - | - | CASSQEGWTEAFF | TGTGCCAGCAGCCAAGAGGGGTGGACTGAAGCTTTCTTT
TRBJ2-5 | TRBV9 | - | - | CASGTSQETQYF | TGTGCCAGCGGAACGAGTCAAGAGACCCAGTACTTC
TRBJ1-4 | TRBV9 | - | - | CASSVGPEDEKLFF | TGTGCCAGCAGCGTAGGGCCGGAGGATGAAAAACTGTTTTTT
TRBJ2-7 | TRBV27 | - | - | CASSPQGRAFYEQYF | TGTGCCAGCAGTCCACAGGGCCGGGCCTTCTACGAGCAGTACTTC
TRBJ1-6 | TRBV6-6 | TRBD1 | - | CASRGRDRENSPLHF | TGTGCCAGCAGGGGCCGGGACAGGGAGAACTCACCCCTCCACTTT
TRBJ1-2 | TRBV7-9 | TRBD1 | once | CASSPGTETGYTF | TGTGCCAGCAGCCCGGGGACAGAAACTGGCTACACCTTC
TRBJ1-6 | TRBV5-1 | - | - | CASSLDRTGYNSPLHF | TGCGCCAGCAGCTTGGACCGCACAGGGTACAATTCACCCCTCCACTTT
TRBJ1-2 | TRBV3-1/TRBV3-2 | - | - | CASSQARARGYGYTF | TGTGCCAGCAGCCAAGCGCGGGCACGGGGGTATGGCTACACCTTC
TRBJ2-7 | TRBV7-7 | - | - | CASSLEPGEGYEQYF | TGTGCTAGCAGCTTAGAGCCAGGGGAGGGCTACGAGCAGTACTTC
TRBJ2-1 | TRBV6-5 | - | few | CASSPSPKGEQFF | TGTGCCAGCAGTCCAAGCCCAAAGGGTGAGCAGTTCTTC
TRBJ2-7 | TRBV27 | TRBD2 | - | CASTTTSGGAYEQYF | TGTGCCAGCACCACGACTAGCGGGGGGGCCTACGAGCAGTACTTC
TRBJ2-7 | TRBV30 | - | - | CAWKRTTLHEQYF | TGTGCCTGGAAAAGAACCACCCTTCACGAGCAGTACTTC
TRBJ2-1 | TRBV7-9 | TRBD2 | - | CASSPGLAGGRSSYNEQFF | TGTGCCAGCAGCCCGGGACTAGCGGGAGGTAGGAGCTCCTACAATGAGCAGTTCTTC
TRBJ1-5 | TRBV18 | - | once | CASSPVDQPQHF | TGTGCCAGCTCACCAGTGGATCAGCCCCAGCATTTT
TRBJ1-5 | TRBV21-1 | - | once | CASSSVSTGPHSNQPQHF | TGTGCCAGCAGCAGTGTTTCGACGGGCCCCCATAGCAATCAGCCCCAGCATTTT
TRBJ2-5 | TRBV5-4 | - | - | CASSLRQYGQETQYF | TGTGCCAGCAGCTTAAGACAGTACGGTCAAGAGACCCAGTACTTC
TRBJ2-3 | TRBV5-5 | TRBD2 | - | CASSLTASGSGTDTQYF | TGTGCCAGCAGCTTGACGGCTAGCGGGAGTGGGACAGATACGCAGTATTTT
TRBJ2-7 | TRBV30 | - | - | CAWSVYLTYEQYF | TGTGCCTGGAGTGTATATCTTACCTACGAGCAGTACTTC
TRBJ1-1 | TRBV18 | - | - | CASSPKSGTEAFF | TGTGCCAGCTCGCCCAAGAGTGGTACTGAAGCTTTCTTT
TRBJ2-3 | TRBV3-1/TRBV3-2 | - | - | CASSQQGTSTDTQYF | TGTGCCAGCAGCCAACAAGGGACTAGCACAGATACGCAGTATTTT
TRBJ2-5 | TRBV7-8 | TRBD1 | - | CASSLGQGYRETQYF | TGTGCCAGCAGCCTCGGACAGGGGTATCGAGAGACCCAGTACTTC
TRBJ2-1 | TRBV24-1 | - | - | CATSDGGLGDNEQFF | TGTGCCACCAGTGATGGGGGGCTAGGGGACAATGAGCAGTTCTTC
TRBJ2-3 | TRBV9 | TRBD1 | once | CASSAPIKRDRGSRTDTQYF | TGTGCCAGCAGCGCCCCCATCAAGCGGGACAGGGGATCCCGCACAGATACGCAGTATTTT
TRBJ2-7 | TRBV5-4 | - | - | CASSLTPGSFDEQYF | TGTGCCAGCAGCCTCACTCCGGGGTCATTTGACGAGCAGTACTTC
TRBJ1-1 | TRBV4-3 | - | - | CASSQDHGEAEAFF | TGCGCCAGCAGCCAAGACCACGGTGAGGCTGAAGCTTTCTTT
TRBJ1-5 | TRBV5-1 | - | - | CASSLGGAMGNQPQHF | TGCGCCAGCAGCTTGGGAGGGGCTATGGGCAATCAGCCCCAGCATTTT
TRBJ1-2 | TRBV28 | - | - | CATGGDIYYGYTF | TGTGCCACGGGAGGTGACATCTACTATGGCTACACCTTC